The entry below describes one T cell receptor (beta chain). The data originate from a study of blood T cell repertoires in COVID-19. Study overall: Nucleic acid was either cDNA or gDNA, and it came from T cells, B-cell-depleted T cells, or PBMCs.

Per the original methods: The assay estimated nucleated cells by amplifying reference gene primers. Repertoires were generated with immunoSEQ multiplex PCR, while TCRdb's copy carries only in-frame clones and drops some. V and J calls and clone size are those listed in that table; D and trimming were worked out from the DNA. The table lists roughly 180,000 clones, more than 70% of them singletons. Germline-derived CDR1 and CDR2 are LGHDT and YNNKEL (reference sequence). The V gene end was trimmed by 7 bases and the J gene end by 2 bases; junction bases not matched to a gene: 4. The CDR3 covers 15 residues.

The source of this sequence is a woman over 75 with active or convalescent COVID-19. What was sequenced was peripheral blood. V is TRBV3-1 (or the pseudogene TRBV3-2) and J is TRBJ2-2; 10 bases are a match to TRBD2. Here the CDR3 reads CASTRTSGNTGELFF. CDR3 in DNA: TGTGCCAGCACCCGGACTAGCGGAAACACCGGGGAGCTGTTTTTT.